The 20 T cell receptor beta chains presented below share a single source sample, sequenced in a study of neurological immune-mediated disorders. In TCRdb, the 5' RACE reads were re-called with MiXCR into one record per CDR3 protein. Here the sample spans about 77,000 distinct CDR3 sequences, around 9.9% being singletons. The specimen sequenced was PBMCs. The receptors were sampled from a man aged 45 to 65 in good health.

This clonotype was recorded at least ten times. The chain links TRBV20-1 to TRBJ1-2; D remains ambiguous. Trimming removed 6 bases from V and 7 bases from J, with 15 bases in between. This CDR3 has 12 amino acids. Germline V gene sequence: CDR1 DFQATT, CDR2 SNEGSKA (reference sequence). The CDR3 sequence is CSALPRWGGYTF. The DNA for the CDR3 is TGCAGTGCCCTACCCCGTTGGGGTGGCTACACCTTC.

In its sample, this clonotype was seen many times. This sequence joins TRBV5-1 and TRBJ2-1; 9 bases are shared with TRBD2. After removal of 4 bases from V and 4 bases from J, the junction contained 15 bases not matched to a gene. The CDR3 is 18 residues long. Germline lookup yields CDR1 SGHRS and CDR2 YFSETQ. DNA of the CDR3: TGCGCCAGCAGCCTGCAACCTAGCGGGACCGACCTATACAATGAGCAGTTCTTC. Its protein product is CASSLQPSGTDLYNEQFF.

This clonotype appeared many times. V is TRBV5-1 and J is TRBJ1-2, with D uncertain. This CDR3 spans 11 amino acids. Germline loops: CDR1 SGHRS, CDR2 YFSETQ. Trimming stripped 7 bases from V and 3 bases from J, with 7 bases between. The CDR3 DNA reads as TGCGCCAGCGGGGTCGACTATGGCTACACCTTC. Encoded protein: CASGVDYGYTF.

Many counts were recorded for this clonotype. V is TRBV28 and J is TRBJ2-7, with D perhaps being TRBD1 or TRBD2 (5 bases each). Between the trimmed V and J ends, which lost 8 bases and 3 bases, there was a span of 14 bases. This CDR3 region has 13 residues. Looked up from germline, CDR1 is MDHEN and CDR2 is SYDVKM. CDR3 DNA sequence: TGTGCCAGCGGTCGGGACGTCAACTACGAGCAGTACTTC. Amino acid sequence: CASGRDVNYEQYF.

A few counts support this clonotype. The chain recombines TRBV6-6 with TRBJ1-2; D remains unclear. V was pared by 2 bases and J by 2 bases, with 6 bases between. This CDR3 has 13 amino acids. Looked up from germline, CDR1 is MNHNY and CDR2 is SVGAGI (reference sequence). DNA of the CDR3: TGTGCCAGCAGTTACGAGGGAAACTATGGCTACACCTTC. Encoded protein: CASSYEGNYGYTF.

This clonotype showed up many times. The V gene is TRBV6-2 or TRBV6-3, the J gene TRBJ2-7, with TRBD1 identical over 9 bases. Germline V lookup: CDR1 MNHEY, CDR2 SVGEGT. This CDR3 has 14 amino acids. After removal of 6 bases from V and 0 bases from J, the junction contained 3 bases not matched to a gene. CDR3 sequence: CASRRDRDSYEQYF. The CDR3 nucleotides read TGTGCCAGCAGAAGGGACAGGGACTCCTACGAGCAGTACTTC.

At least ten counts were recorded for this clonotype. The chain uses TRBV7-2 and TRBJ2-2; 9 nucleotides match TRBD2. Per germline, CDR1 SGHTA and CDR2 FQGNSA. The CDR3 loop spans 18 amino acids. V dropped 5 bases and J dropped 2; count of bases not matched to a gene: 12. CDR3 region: CASSPRGPSGTNTGELFF. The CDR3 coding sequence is TGTGCCAGCAGCCCCCGGGGTCCTAGCGGGACTAACACCGGGGAGCTGTTTTTT.

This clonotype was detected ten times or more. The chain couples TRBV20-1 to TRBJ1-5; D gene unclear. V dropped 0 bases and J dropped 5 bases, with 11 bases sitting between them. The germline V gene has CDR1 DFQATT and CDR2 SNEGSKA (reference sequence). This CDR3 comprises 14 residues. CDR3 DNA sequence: TGCAGTGCTAGAGATCTCGGCAGTTATCAGCCCCAGCATTTT. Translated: CSARDLGSYQPQHF.

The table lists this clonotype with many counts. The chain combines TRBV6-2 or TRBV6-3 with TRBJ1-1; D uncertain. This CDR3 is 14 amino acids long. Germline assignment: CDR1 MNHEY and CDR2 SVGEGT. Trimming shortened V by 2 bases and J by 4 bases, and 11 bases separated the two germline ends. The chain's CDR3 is CASSYGVTGTEAFF. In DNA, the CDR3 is TGTGCCAGCAGTTACGGGGTGACGGGCACTGAAGCTTTCTTT.

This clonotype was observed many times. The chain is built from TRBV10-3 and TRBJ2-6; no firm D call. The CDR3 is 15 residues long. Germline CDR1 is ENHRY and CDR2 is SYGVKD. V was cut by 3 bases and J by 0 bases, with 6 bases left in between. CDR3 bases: TGTGCCATCAGTGAAGGACGCTCTGGGGCCAACGTCCTGACTTTC. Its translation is CAISEGRSGANVLTF.

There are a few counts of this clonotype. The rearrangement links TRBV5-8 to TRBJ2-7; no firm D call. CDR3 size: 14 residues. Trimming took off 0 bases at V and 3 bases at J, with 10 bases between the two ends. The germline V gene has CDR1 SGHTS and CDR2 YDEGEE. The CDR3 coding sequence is TGTGCCAGCAGCTTGGAAACTGTTGTCTACGAGCAGTACTTC. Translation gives CASSLETVVYEQYF.

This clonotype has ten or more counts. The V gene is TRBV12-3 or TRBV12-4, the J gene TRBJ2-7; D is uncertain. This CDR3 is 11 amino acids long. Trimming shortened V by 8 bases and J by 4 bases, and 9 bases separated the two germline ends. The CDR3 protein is CASAREYEQYF. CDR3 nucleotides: TGTGCCAGCGCTCGAGAGTACGAGCAGTACTTC.

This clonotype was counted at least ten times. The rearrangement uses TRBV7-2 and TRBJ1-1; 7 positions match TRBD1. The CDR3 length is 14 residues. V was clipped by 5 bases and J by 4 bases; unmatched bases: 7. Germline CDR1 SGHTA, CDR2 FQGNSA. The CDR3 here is CASSLGQPTTEAFF. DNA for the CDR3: TGTGCCAGCAGCCTGGGACAGCCGACCACTGAAGCTTTCTTT.

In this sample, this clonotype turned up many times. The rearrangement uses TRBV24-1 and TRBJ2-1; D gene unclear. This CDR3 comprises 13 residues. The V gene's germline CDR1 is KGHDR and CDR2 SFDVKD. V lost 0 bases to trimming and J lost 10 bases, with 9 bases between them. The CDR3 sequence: CATSDLNPQEQFF. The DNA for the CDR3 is TGTGCCACCAGTGATTTGAACCCCCAGGAGCAGTTCTTC.

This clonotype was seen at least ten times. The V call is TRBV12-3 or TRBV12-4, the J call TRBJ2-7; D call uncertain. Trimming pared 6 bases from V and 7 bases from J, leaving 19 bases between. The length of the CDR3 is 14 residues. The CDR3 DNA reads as TGTGCCAGCAGCCCCCTGGCCGACCCTATGGAGCAGTACTTC. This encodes CASSPLADPMEQYF.

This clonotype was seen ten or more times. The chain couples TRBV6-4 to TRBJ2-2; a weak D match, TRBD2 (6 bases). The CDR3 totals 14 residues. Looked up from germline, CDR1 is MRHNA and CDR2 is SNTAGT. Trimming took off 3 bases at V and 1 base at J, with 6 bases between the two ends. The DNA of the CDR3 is TGTGCCAGCAGTGAGGGAGGGAACACCGGGGAGCTGTTTTTT. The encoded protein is CASSEGGNTGELFF.

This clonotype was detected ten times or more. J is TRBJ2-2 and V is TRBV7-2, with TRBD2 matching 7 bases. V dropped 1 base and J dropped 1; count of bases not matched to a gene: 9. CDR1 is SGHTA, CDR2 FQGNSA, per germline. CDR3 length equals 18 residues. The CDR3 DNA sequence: TGTGCCAGCAGCTTAGGAGGCTATCGCGGGGGGAACACCGGGGAGCTGTTTTTT. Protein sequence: CASSLGGYRGGNTGELFF.

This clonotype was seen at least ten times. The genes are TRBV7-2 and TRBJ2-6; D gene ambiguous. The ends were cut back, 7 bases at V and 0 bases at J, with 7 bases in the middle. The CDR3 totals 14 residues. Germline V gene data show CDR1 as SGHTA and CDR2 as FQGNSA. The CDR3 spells CASTSDSGANVLTF. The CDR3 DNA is TGTGCCAGCACCTCGGACTCTGGGGCCAACGTCCTGACTTTC.

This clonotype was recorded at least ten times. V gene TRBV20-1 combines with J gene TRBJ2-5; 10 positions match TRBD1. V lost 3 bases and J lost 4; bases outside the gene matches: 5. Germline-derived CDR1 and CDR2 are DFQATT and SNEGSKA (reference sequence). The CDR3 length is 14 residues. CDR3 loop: CSARRDRGIETQYF. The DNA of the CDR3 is TGCAGTGCTAGGCGGGACAGGGGAATAGAGACCCAGTACTTC.

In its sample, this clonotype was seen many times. DNA for the CDR3: TGTGCCAGCAGCCAAGGGCCTAGCCCCACAGATACGCAGTATTTT. Translating it yields CASSQGPSPTDTQYF. V gene TRBV3-1 combines with J gene TRBJ2-3; possible D gene TRBD2, 5 bases. Germline CDR1 LGHDT, CDR2 YNNKEL (reference sequence). The CDR3 spans 15 residues. V lost 1 base and J lost 2, with 10 bases in between.